Shown below are 7 T cell receptor beta chains from a single sample sequenced in a study of OX40 agonist ivuxolimab in advanced cancers. Assay used: immunoSEQ multiplex PCR; TCRdb lists only in-frame clones, some missing. The sample gives roughly 67,000 clones, approximately 91% of which show up once; more than 5% is in the top ten. The sequences come from CD4+ or CD8+ T cells sorted from blood, collected in a trial of the OX40 agonist ivuxolimab. The receptors shown here come from an adult with an advanced solid tumor such as melanoma, head and neck, liver or kidney cancer.

This clone was detected once. The CDR3 region is CASSIGTGTTQYTDTQYF. CDR3 coding DNA: TGTGCCAGCAGCATCGGGACAGGGACGACCCAGTACACAGATACGCAGTATTTT. The rearrangement links TRBV28 to TRBJ2-3; 9 bases fit TRBD1. Per germline, CDR1 MDHEN and CDR2 SYDVKM. J gave up 2 bases and V 6 bases, and 15 bases lay outside the gene matches. The CDR3 length is 18 residues.

The chain uses TRBV5-1 and TRBJ1-1, with a possible D match to TRBD1 (6 bases). The germline V and J ends were trimmed by 3 bases and 3 bases, with 15 bases remaining between them. CDR3 length equals 15 residues. The germline V gene encodes CDR1 SGHRS and CDR2 YFSETQ. This CDR3 is CASSSKGVRDTEAFF. As DNA, the CDR3 is TGCGCCAGCAGCTCAAAGGGGGTTCGGGACACTGAAGCTTTCTTT.

J is TRBJ2-7 and V is TRBV13; weak D call: TRBD1 (6 bases). The CDR3 totals 13 residues. V shed 6 bases and J shed 3 bases, with 12 bases lying between them. Looked up from germline, CDR1 is PRHDT and CDR2 is FYEKMQ (reference sequence). The chain's CDR3 is CASSGDTNYEQYF. Here the CDR3 DNA reads TGTGCCAGCAGTGGGGACACTAACTACGAGCAGTACTTC. The whole variable domain, filled in from reference TRBV13 and TRBJ2-7, reads AAGVIQSPRHLIKEKRETATLKCYPIPRHDTVYWYQQGPGQDPQFLISFYEKMQSDKGSIPDRFSAQQFSDYHSELNMSSLELGDSALYFCASSGDTNYEQYFGPGTRLTVT.

This chain uses TRBV5-1 with TRBJ2-3; 12 bases match TRBD2. CDR3 length equals 15 residues. Trimming at V came to 4 bases and at J to 6 bases, leaving 6 bases not matched to a gene. Germline loops: CDR1 SGHRS, CDR2 YFSETQ. Written as DNA, the CDR3 is TGCGCCAGCAGCCAGACTAGCGGGAGCCGTGATACGCAGTATTTT. Residues: CASSQTSGSRDTQYF. Full variable domain (missing parts from reference TRBV5-1 and TRBJ2-3): KAGVTQTPRYLIKTRGQQVTLSCSPISGHRSVSWYQQTPGQGLQFLFEYFSETQRNKGNFPGRFSGRQFSNSRSEMNVSTLELGDSALYLCASSQTSGSRDTQYFGPGTRLTVL.

The rearrangement links TRBV5-1 to TRBJ2-1, with a possible D match to TRBD2 (5 bases). Trimming took off 4 bases at V and 0 bases at J, with 11 bases between the two ends. The CDR3 covers 15 residues. Looked up from germline, CDR1 is SGHRS and CDR2 is YFSETQ. CDR3 residues: CASSTELVSYNEQFF. The CDR3 coding sequence is TGCGCCAGCAGCACGGAACTAGTCTCCTACAATGAGCAGTTCTTC.

Only a few counts were recorded for this clone. Different DNA sequences within this sample yield the same CDR3. This chain joins TRBV7-9 and TRBJ1-3; no definite D call. Germline assignment: CDR1 SEHNR and CDR2 FQNEAQ (reference sequence). CDR3 length: 12 amino acids. Trimming removed 3 bases at V and 4 bases at J, with 4 bases between. The CDR3 loop is CASSLVGNTIYF. CDR3 in DNA: TGTGCCAGCAGCTTGGTGGGAAACACCATATATTTT.

CDR3 coding DNA: TGTGCCAGCAGCTATCCAGGCCTGGCGCAGTATTTT. It is translated as CASSYPGLAQYF. The genes are TRBV6-5 and TRBJ2-3; unclear D gene. Per germline, CDR1 MNHEY and CDR2 SVGAGI. V lost 6 bases, J lost 10 bases, and 14 bases lay in between. This CDR3 is 12 amino acids long.